This T cell receptor beta chain was recorded in a study of blood T cell repertoires in COVID-19. V was cut by 11 bases and J by 3 bases, with 27 bases left in between. CDR1 LNHDA and CDR2 SQIVND come from the germline V gene (reference sequence). The CDR3 runs to 17 residues. Some clones are missing from TCRdb's copy, which holds only in-frame ones; the method was immunoSEQ multiplex PCR. The sample has approximately 270,000 clones; 80% to 85% are singletons. Sequencing used peripheral blood. This chain links TRBV19 with TRBJ2-3; no definite D call. This TCR was recovered from a person aged 70 to 80 with COVID-19, enrolled during active disease. This CDR3 is CASQPPPDGRRTDTQYF. The CDR3 DNA sequence: TGTGCCTCTCAACCACCCCCGGATGGGCGCAGGACAGATACGCAGTATTTT. The complete variable domain, with remaining parts taken from reference TRBV19 and TRBJ2-3, reads DGGITQSPKYLFRKEGQNVTLSCEQNLNHDAMYWYRQDPGQGLRLIYYSQIVNDFQKGDIAEGYSVSREKKESFPLTVTSAQKNPTAFYLCASQPPPDGRRTDTQYFGPGTRLTVL.